The source of this TCR beta chain is a study of T cell repertoires in cytomegalovirus infection. In the study overall: An indication of both CMV infection and matching HLA type came from public TCR beta signatures.

This clonotype showed up many times. The antigen remains undetermined. General observations from the study: Of the TCR beta families, the public ones yielded a cumulative frequency that identified carriers of CMV plus the relevant HLA. Within the response measured ex vivo, HLA-C-restricted CMV-specific TCR beta clonotypes were dominant.

The CDR3 is 14 amino acids. Trimming shortened V by 1 base and J by 7 bases, and 10 bases separated the two germline ends. Germline-derived CDR1 and CDR2 are MDHEN and SYDVKM. MiXCR, run by TCRdb on the reads, gives a single entry per CDR3 protein. The sample holds 200,000 to 250,000 distinct CDR3 sequences, approximately 22% seen once. The chain links TRBV28 to TRBJ1-4; D is unresolved. Material for sequencing was CD8+ T cells from PBMCs. This clonotype was sampled from a human donor in good health (CMV status not recorded). Some clones in this sample may be carry-over from other donors' samples. CDR3 nucleotide sequence: TGTGCCAGCAGTTTATACCCCGCCGGTGAAAAACTGTTTTTT. This gives the protein CASSLYPAGEKLFF.